Here is one T cell receptor beta chain with its context. The specificity of this receptor is unknown. One base away there is no much larger clone; base qualities are not given. The treatment or condition tag for this specimen amounts to: in vitro stimulation with specific CMV peptide epitopes to enrich CMV-specific T cells. CDR1 is given as SQVTM and CDR2 as ANQGSEA, both from the germline V gene. From the cysteine through the phenylalanine, the CDR3 covers 11 amino acids. Only the CDR3 part of the read is kept: 33 bases, read in frame from the first base. V loses 7 bases of germline sequence and J loses 0 bases, and the interval between the two ends is 5 bases. These reads were obtained on an Illumina HiSeq 1500. The public reads were quality trimmed at Q25 with fastp and then assembled into clones with MiXCR by TCRdb, keeping productive beta chains. Here each entry gathers all rows of one CDR3 protein and keeps the most common genes and DNA. A total of roughly 860,000 distinct CDR3 sequences appear in this sample, about 30% of them only once. The ten largest clones capture approximately 13% of the sample.

The sample originates from a study of T cell repertoires in cytomegalovirus infection (dated by TCRdb to between 2018 and 2021). Context from the whole study: The peptide stimulations were aimed at well-studied HLA-B-restricted epitopes as well as recently identified HLA-C-restricted CMV epitopes, whose presentation resists viral immunomodulation. Donor HLA type was relevant to the analysis, as public TCR beta signatures indicated carriage of CMV infection together with the matching HLA type. Beyond this particular receptor, the publication reports: In the ex vivo response, HLA-C-restricted CMV-specific TCR beta clonotypes were dominant, and in two of eight donors the single most frequent clonotype came from this HLA-C-restricted group. In both this cohort and an independent roughly 350-donor cohort, the cumulative frequency of public TCR beta family members distinguished carriers of CMV infection plus the relevant HLA type.

The chain is assembled from TRBV29-1 and TRBJ2-3; no D gene call is confident. This receptor was taken from a human donor in good health (CMV status not recorded). Some clones in this sample may be carry-over from other donors' samples. Sequenced material: cultured CD8+ T cells from PBMCs, taken from culture after CMV antigen stimulation. The CDR3 region: CSEMSTDTQYF. The DNA sequence follows: TGCAGCGAGATGAGCACAGATACGCAGTATTTT.